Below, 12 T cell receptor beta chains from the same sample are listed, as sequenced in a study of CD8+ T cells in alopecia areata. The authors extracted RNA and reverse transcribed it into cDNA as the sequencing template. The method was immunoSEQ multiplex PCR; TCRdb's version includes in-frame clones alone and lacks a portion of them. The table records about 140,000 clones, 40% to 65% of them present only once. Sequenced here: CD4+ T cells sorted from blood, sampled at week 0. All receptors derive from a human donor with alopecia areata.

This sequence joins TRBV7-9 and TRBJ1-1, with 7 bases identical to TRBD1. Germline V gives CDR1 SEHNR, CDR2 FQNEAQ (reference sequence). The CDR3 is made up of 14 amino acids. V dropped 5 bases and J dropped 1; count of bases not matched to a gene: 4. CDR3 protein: CASSPGGENTEAFF. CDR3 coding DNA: TGTGCCAGCAGCCCAGGGGGGGAGAACACTGAAGCTTTCTTT.

The DNA for the CDR3 is TGTGCCAGCAGCCCTGGGACAGGGGGGATGAACACTGAAGCTTTCTTT. Translation gives CASSPGTGGMNTEAFF. The V call is TRBV27, the J call TRBJ1-1; 11 nucleotides agree with TRBD1. The ends lost 6 bases at V and 0 bases at J; junction bases unmatched: 6. Germline V gives CDR1 MNHEY, CDR2 SMNVEV (reference sequence). The CDR3 contains 16 residues.

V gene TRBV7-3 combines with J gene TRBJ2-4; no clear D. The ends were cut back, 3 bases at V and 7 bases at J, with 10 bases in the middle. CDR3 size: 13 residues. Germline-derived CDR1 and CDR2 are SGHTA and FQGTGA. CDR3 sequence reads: CASSFRSPNIQYF. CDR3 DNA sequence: TGTGCCAGCAGCTTTCGGAGCCCCAACATTCAGTACTTC.

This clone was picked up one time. In nucleotides, the CDR3 is TGTGCCAGCAGGGTACAGGACGGGGCCAAAAACATTCAGTACTTC. Translation: CASRVQDGAKNIQYF. The rearrangement uses TRBV6-1 and TRBJ2-4, with D possibly being TRBD1 (5 bases). The length of the CDR3 is 15 residues. Per the germline V gene, CDR1 is MNHNS and CDR2 is SASEGT. Trimming shortened V by 6 bases and J by 1 base, and 13 bases separated the two germline ends.

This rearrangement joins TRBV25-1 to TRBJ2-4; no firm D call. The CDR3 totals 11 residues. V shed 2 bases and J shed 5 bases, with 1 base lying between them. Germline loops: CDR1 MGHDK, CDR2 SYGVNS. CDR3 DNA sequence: TGTGCCAGCAGTGAAGAAAACATTCAGTACTTC. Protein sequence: CASSEENIQYF.

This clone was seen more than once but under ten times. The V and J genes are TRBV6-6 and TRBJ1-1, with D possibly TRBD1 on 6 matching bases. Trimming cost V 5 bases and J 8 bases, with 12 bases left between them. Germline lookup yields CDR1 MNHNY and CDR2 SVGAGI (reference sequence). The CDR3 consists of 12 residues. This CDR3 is CASSRDTREAFF. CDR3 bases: TGTGCCAGCAGTCGGGACACCAGAGAAGCTTTCTTT.

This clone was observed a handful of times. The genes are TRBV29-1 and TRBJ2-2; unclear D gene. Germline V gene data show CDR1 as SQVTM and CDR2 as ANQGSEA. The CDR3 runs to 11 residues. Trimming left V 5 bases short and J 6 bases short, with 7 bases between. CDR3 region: CSVRRAGELFF. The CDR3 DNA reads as TGCAGCGTTCGAAGGGCCGGGGAGCTGTTTTTT.

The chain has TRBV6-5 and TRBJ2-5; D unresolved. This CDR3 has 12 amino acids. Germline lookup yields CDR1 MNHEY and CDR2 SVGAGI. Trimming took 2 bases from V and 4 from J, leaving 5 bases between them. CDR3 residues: CASSYPGETQYF. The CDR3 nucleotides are TGTGCCAGCAGTTACCCTGGAGAGACCCAGTACTTC.

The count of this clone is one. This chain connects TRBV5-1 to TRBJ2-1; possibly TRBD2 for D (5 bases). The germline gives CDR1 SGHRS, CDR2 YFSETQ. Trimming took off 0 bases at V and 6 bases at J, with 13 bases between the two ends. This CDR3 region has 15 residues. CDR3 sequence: CASSLGGEPFNEQFF. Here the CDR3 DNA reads TGCGCCAGCAGCTTGGGGGGAGAGCCGTTCAATGAGCAGTTCTTC.

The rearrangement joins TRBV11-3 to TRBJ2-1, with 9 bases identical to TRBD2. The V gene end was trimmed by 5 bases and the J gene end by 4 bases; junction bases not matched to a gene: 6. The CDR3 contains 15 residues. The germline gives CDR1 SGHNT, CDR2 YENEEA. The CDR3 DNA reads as TGTGCCAGCAGCACCGGGACTAGCCGTTACAATGAGCAGTTCTTC. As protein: CASSTGTSRYNEQFF.

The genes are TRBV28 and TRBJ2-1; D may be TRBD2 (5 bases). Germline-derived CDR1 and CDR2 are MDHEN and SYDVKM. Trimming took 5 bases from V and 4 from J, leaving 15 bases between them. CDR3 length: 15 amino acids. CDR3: CASSPHPPGYNEQFF. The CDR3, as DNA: TGTGCCAGCAGTCCCCATCCCCCGGGGTACAATGAGCAGTTCTTC.

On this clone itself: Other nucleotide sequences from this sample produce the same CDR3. The CDR3 sequence: CASSDSNQPQHF. The CDR3 bases are TGTGCCAGCAGTGATAGCAATCAGCCCCAGCATTTT. The chain combines TRBV25-1 with TRBJ1-5, with D unclear. This CDR3 has 12 amino acids. Trimming pared 3 bases from V and 0 bases from J, leaving 0 bases between. Germline lookup yields CDR1 MGHDK and CDR2 SYGVNS.